Below, 10 T cell receptor beta chains from the same sample are listed, as sequenced in a study of T-cell memory formation after mild COVID-19. TCRdb passed the 5' RACE reads through MiXCR, listing each CDR3 protein once. The sample carries about 360,000 distinct CDR3 sequences, 13% to 15% recorded once. Material for sequencing was PBMCs or a T cell subset sorted from them (not recorded which). The receptors come from a man between 18 and 29 years old who had mild COVID-19 (a few samples of this study predate the infection). Cell type and time point are not known.

This clonotype was counted only a few times. The rearrangement uses TRBV13 and TRBJ2-7, with D possibly TRBD1 on 6 matching bases. CDR3 size: 12 residues. Trimming took off 6 bases at V and 7 bases at J, with 13 bases between the two ends. Germline CDR1 PRHDT, CDR2 FYEKMQ (reference sequence). The CDR3 DNA follows: TGTGCCAGCAGTCGGACAGCGAGAGAGCAGTACTTC. Amino acid sequence: CASSRTAREQYF.

This clonotype was counted between two and nine times. The V call is TRBV11-2, the J call TRBJ1-1, with D unresolved. The length of the CDR3 is 14 residues. V was pared by 7 bases and J by 6 bases, with 18 bases between. The germline V gene has CDR1 SGHAT and CDR2 FQNNGV. The CDR3 sequence: CASTFSWDSAEAFF. In DNA, the CDR3 is TGTGCCAGCACCTTCTCCTGGGATTCGGCTGAAGCTTTCTTT.

This clonotype occurred many times. The chain employs TRBV7-6 and TRBJ1-4, with 9 bases identical to TRBD1. Germline CDR1 is SGHVS and CDR2 is FNYEAQ. V was pared by 5 bases and J by 7 bases, with 5 bases of the junction left unmatched. The CDR3 consists of 14 residues. The CDR3 spells CASSNRGQGEKLFF. The CDR3 DNA follows: TGTGCCAGCAGCAACAGGGGGCAGGGTGAAAAACTGTTTTTT.

This clonotype occurred many times. The chain links TRBV12-3 or TRBV12-4 to TRBJ2-5; maybe TRBD2 (7 bases). V was cut by 7 bases and J by 4 bases, with 16 bases left in between. The CDR3 extends over 14 amino acids. Written as DNA, the CDR3 is TGTGCCAGCAATCCCGTCGGGGGGCTAGAGACCCAGTACTTC. Translated, it gives CASNPVGGLETQYF.

Of note for this clonotype: This may come from a read error, since a much larger clone is one base off. CDR3 DNA sequence: TGTGACAGCAGCCCCGGGACAGGGGAGGGGGATGAGCAGTTCTTC. Translation gives CDSSPGTGEGDEQFF. V gene TRBV11-2 combines with J gene TRBJ2-1, with 10 bases aligning to TRBD1. The CDR3 is 15 residues long. Germline lookup yields CDR1 SGHAT and CDR2 FQNNGV.

This clonotype was counted a few times. The chain is built from TRBV4-3 and TRBJ1-3; the D is unclear. Germline V CDR1 and CDR2: LGHNA, YSLEER. This CDR3 is 17 amino acids long. The ends were cut back, 0 bases at V and 11 bases at J, with 23 bases in the middle. The CDR3 DNA is TGCGCCAGCAGCCAAGAAGTAGGACTTTTCTCTGGAAAGGCCATATATTTT. As protein: CASSQEVGLFSGKAIYF.

The table lists this clonotype with a few counts. In nucleotides, the CDR3 is TGCGCCAGCAGCCAAGCTCCAGCGGGGGGGCGAGGGGCCTACAATGAGCAGTTCTTC. The encoded protein is CASSQAPAGGRGAYNEQFF. V gene TRBV4-3 combines with J gene TRBJ2-1; 10 nucleotides match TRBD2. V was pared by 1 base and J by 2 bases, with 11 bases of the junction left unmatched. The CDR3 runs 19 residues. Germline CDR1 LGHNA, CDR2 YSLEER.

This clonotype has at least ten counts. V gene TRBV20-1 combines with J gene TRBJ2-3, with D possibly TRBD2 on 5 matching bases. V lost 1 base, J lost 0 bases, and 8 bases lay in between. The CDR3 length is 14 residues. Germline assignment: CDR1 DFQATT and CDR2 SNEGSKA (reference sequence). This CDR3 reads CSARAGGSTDTQYF. Here the CDR3 DNA reads TGCAGTGCTAGAGCAGGCGGGAGCACAGATACGCAGTATTTT.

The chain uses TRBV6-2 or TRBV6-3 and TRBJ1-5; D not certain. CDR3 length: 14 residues. Trimming removed 5 bases at V and 0 bases at J, with 8 bases between. CDR1 and CDR2 from the germline V gene are MNHEY and SVGEGT. As DNA, the CDR3 is TGTGCCAGCAGTCCAAGTATTAGCAATCAGCCCCAGCATTTT. It encodes CASSPSISNQPQHF.

The genes are TRBV3-1 and TRBJ2-7; D is unresolved. V was shortened by 5 bases and J by 7 bases, with 12 bases between the two germline ends. CDR1 and CDR2 (germline): LGHDT, YNNKEL (reference sequence). The CDR3 is 12 residues long. The CDR3 bases are TGTGCCAGCAGCACGCGGCCTCGGGAGCAGTACTTC. Translated: CASSTRPREQYF.